The 26 T cell receptor beta chains reported below all come from one sample, sequenced in a study of CD8 T cells in ankylosing spondylitis. Each CDR3 protein gets one entry after TCRdb re-called the 5' RACE reads with MiXCR. The sample gives 200,000 to 300,000 distinct CDR3 sequences, roughly 8.6% of which show up once; under 7.5% is in the top ten. Material: blood, either unsorted or a sorted T cell fraction (not recorded which). The receptor set was obtained from a male donor with ankylosing spondylitis or in good health (not recorded which).

This clonotype has at least ten counts. The J gene is TRBJ2-1, the V gene TRBV20-1, with D uncertain. The CDR3 covers 15 residues. Looked up from germline, CDR1 is DFQATT and CDR2 is SNEGSKA (reference sequence). V shed 1 base and J shed 0 bases, with 10 bases lying between them. The CDR3 here is CSARATGRSYNEQFF. The CDR3 region has the DNA TGCAGTGCTAGAGCGACTGGACGCTCCTACAATGAGCAGTTCTTC.

This clonotype has ten or more counts. The chain couples TRBV6-5 to TRBJ2-3, with D perhaps given as TRBD1 or TRBD2 (6 bases each). The CDR3 loop spans 16 amino acids. V shed 7 bases and J shed 2 bases, with 19 bases lying between them. Germline V gives CDR1 MNHEY, CDR2 SVGAGI. The chain's CDR3 is CASIISGGGFTDTQYF. Written as DNA, the CDR3 is TGTGCCAGCATTATCTCTGGAGGGGGTTTCACAGATACGCAGTATTTT.

This clonotype appeared many times. In nucleotides, the CDR3 is TGTGCCAGCAGCCGGACTTTACGACAGGGTGTCGAGCAGTACTTC. This sequence encodes CASSRTLRQGVEQYF. The V gene is TRBV12-3 or TRBV12-4, the J gene TRBJ2-7; 7 bases line up with TRBD1. V lost 6 bases, J lost 6 bases, and 14 bases stayed unmatched. The CDR3 length is 15 residues.

This clonotype was seen repeatedly, ten times or more. This rearrangement joins TRBV6-4 to TRBJ2-5, with 8 nucleotides matching TRBD1. With 6 bases clipped from V and 5 bases from J, the junction kept 11 bases outside the gene matches. This CDR3 spans 15 amino acids. Germline-derived CDR1 and CDR2 are MRHNA and SNTAGT. The CDR3 region is CASSPQSGGSETQYF. The CDR3 bases are TGTGCCAGCAGCCCGCAGTCAGGGGGCTCGGAGACCCAGTACTTC.

The genes are TRBV23-1 and TRBJ1-5, with D possibly TRBD1 on 5 matching bases. TRBV23-1 falls under the ORF class, with uncertain function. The CDR3 consists of 16 residues. V shed 1 base and J shed 2 bases, with 12 bases lying between them. CDR3 protein: CASSQFQGGGNQPQHF. As DNA, the CDR3 is TGCGCCAGCAGTCAATTTCAGGGAGGGGGCAATCAGCCCCAGCATTTT.

This clonotype was seen repeatedly, ten times or more. This rearrangement joins TRBV5-1 to TRBJ2-5, with a tentative D call TRBD1 (5 bases). There are 14 residues in the CDR3. Deletions cut 0 bases from V and 3 bases from J, with 9 bases between. Germline CDR1 and CDR2: SGHRS and YFSETQ. CDR3 loop: CASSLGGPKETQYF. In DNA form, the CDR3 reads TGCGCCAGCAGCTTGGGGGGCCCTAAAGAGACCCAGTACTTC.

This clonotype has at least ten counts. The chain's CDR3 is CASSLIAGPYNEQFF. The CDR3 nucleotides read TGTGCCAGCAGTTTAATAGCGGGACCCTACAATGAGCAGTTCTTC. The J gene is TRBJ2-1, the V gene TRBV12-3 or TRBV12-4; 8 bases are a match to TRBD2. This CDR3 is 15 amino acids long. Germline trimming cut 2 bases from V and 2 bases from J; bases unmatched to any gene: 2.

This clonotype was found many times. This chain links TRBV24-1 with TRBJ1-2; no firm D call. CDR1 KGHDR and CDR2 SFDVKD come from the germline V gene. The CDR3 is 12 residues long. V was pared by 4 bases and J by 0 bases, with 2 bases between. This chain's CDR3 is CATSEANYGYTF. The CDR3, as DNA: TGTGCCACCAGTGAGGCTAACTATGGCTACACCTTC.

This clonotype was seen many times. The chain is built from TRBV12-3 or TRBV12-4 and TRBJ2-5, with D maybe TRBD1 (5 bases). The CDR3 spans 12 residues. V dropped 3 bases and J dropped 8 bases, with 10 bases sitting between them. The CDR3 nucleotides read TGTGCCAGCAGTTTTCAGGGATCAACCCAGTACTTC. The encoded protein is CASSFQGSTQYF.

As DNA, the CDR3 is TGTGCCAGCAGCTCCCCGACTAGGCCTATAAGCACAGATACGCAGTATTTT. Translating it yields CASSSPTRPISTDTQYF. The chain couples TRBV7-2 to TRBJ2-3; a possible D gene is TRBD2 (6 bases). The germline gives CDR1 SGHTA, CDR2 FQGNSA. The CDR3 length is 17 residues. V dropped 4 bases and J dropped 0 bases, with 17 bases sitting between them.

A note on this clonotype: Being one base from a much bigger clone, this may be a read error. The rearrangement uses TRBV6-6 and TRBJ1-5, with unresolved D. The CDR3 sequence is 11 residues long. Trimming left V 2 bases short and J 7 bases short, with 3 bases between. The germline gives CDR1 MNHNY, CDR2 SVGAGI (reference sequence). CDR3 sequence: CASSYPQPQHF. Written as DNA, the CDR3 is TGTGCCAGCAGTTACCCCCAGCCCCAGCATTTT.

This clonotype was detected a few times. CDR3 amino acids: CASSRADRSGTSGNEQFF. The CDR3 DNA is TGTGCCAGCAGCCGGGCGGACAGATCCGGGACTAGCGGCAATGAGCAGTTCTTC. The V and J genes are TRBV4-2 and TRBJ2-1, with 11 bases aligning to TRBD2. CDR3 length: 18 amino acids. The ends lost 4 bases at V and 6 bases at J; junction bases unmatched: 14. CDR1 and CDR2 from the germline V gene are LGHNA and YNFKEQ.

This clonotype was counted at least ten times. V gene TRBV18 combines with J gene TRBJ2-7; D gene ambiguous. Trimming removed 3 bases at V and 0 bases at J, with 9 bases between. Looked up from germline, CDR1 is KGHSH and CDR2 is LQKENI. The CDR3 extends over 14 amino acids. The CDR3 DNA is TGTGCCAGCTCACCGGGGTACGGCTCCTACGAGCAGTACTTC. It yields the protein CASSPGYGSYEQYF. The full variable domain, its missing parts supplied by reference TRBV18 and TRBJ2-7, is NAGVMQNPRHLVRRRGQEARLRCSPMKGHSHVYWYRQLPEEGLKFMVYLQKENIIDESGMPKERFSAEFPKEGPSILRIQQVVRGDSAAYFCASSPGYGSYEQYFGPGTRLTVT.

This clonotype was recorded many times. This sequence joins TRBV7-9 and TRBJ2-1; perhaps D is TRBD1 or TRBD2 (6 bases each). V shed 4 bases and J shed 1 base, with 11 bases lying between them. The CDR3 loop spans 15 amino acids. Germline V gene lookup returns CDR1 SEHNR and CDR2 FQNEAQ (reference sequence). This CDR3 reads CASSSGAVSYNEQFF. CDR3 nucleotide sequence: TGTGCCAGCAGCTCGGGGGCGGTTTCCTACAATGAGCAGTTCTTC.

This clonotype was detected many times. The DNA for the CDR3 is TGTGCCATCAGTAAAAAGGGACAGAAGTCCCCTAACTATGGCTACACCTTC. It translates to CAISKKGQKSPNYGYTF. V is TRBV10-3 and J is TRBJ1-2; 7 nucleotides align to TRBD1. Germline V CDR1 and CDR2: ENHRY, SYGVKD. This CDR3 region has 17 residues. J gave up 0 bases and V 5 bases, and 12 bases lay outside the gene matches.

At least ten counts were recorded for this clonotype. This rearrangement joins TRBV19 to TRBJ2-2; TRBD2 matches 8 bases. Germline V CDR1 and CDR2: LNHDA, SQIVND (reference sequence). CDR3 size: 14 residues. Trimming at V came to 5 bases and at J to 4 bases, leaving 3 bases not matched to a gene. CDR3 nucleotide sequence: TGTGCCAGTAGTCGTCTAGCGGGCACCGGGGAGCTGTTTTTT. It translates to CASSRLAGTGELFF.

This clonotype came up many times. The chain links TRBV4-1 to TRBJ2-1; TRBD1 or TRBD2 may be the D gene (5 bases each). Looked up from germline, CDR1 is MGHRA and CDR2 is YSYEKL. The CDR3 is 18 amino acids. Deletions cut 4 bases from V and 5 bases from J, with 24 bases between. In DNA form, the CDR3 reads TGCGCCAGCAGCCGCTCCCCGCCGGAGAGGGGAGAGGACAATGAGCAGTTCTTC. Residues: CASSRSPPERGEDNEQFF.

The V gene is TRBV10-3, the J gene TRBJ2-3, with 12 bases identical to TRBD2. J lost 0 bases, V lost 7 bases, and 14 bases had no gene match. The CDR3 loop spans 19 amino acids. CDR1 and CDR2 (germline): ENHRY, SYGVKD. The CDR3 here is CAITTAGLAGGPSTDTQYF. The DNA for the CDR3 is TGTGCCATCACCACCGCTGGCCTAGCGGGGGGGCCTAGCACAGATACGCAGTATTTT.

Ten or more counts support this clonotype. This sequence joins TRBV5-1 and TRBJ2-1, with TRBD2 matching over 8 bases. The CDR3 runs 15 residues. CDR1 is SGHRS, CDR2 YFSETQ, per germline. With 2 bases clipped from V and 6 bases from J, the junction kept 7 bases outside the gene matches. CDR3 sequence (DNA): TGCGCCAGCAGCTTACCCGGGACTAGACTCAATGAGCAGTTCTTC. Its protein is CASSLPGTRLNEQFF.

This clonotype was observed at least ten times. The chain has TRBV11-2 and TRBJ2-6; D is possibly TRBD1 (7 bases). Trimming took off 4 bases at V and 0 bases at J, with 19 bases between the two ends. Per germline, CDR1 SGHAT and CDR2 FQNNGV. This CDR3 comprises 19 residues. The CDR3 sequence is CASSSRRGLDFSGANVLTF. The CDR3, as DNA: TGTGCCAGCAGCTCCAGGAGGGGGCTTGATTTCTCTGGGGCCAACGTCCTGACTTTC.

At least ten counts were recorded for this clonotype. This chain connects TRBV7-2 to TRBJ2-4; 10 positions match TRBD1. Germline CDR1 SGHTA, CDR2 FQGNSA. The CDR3 has 15 amino acids. Losses at the gene ends were 4 bases for V and 5 bases for J; bases not matched to a gene: 5. This CDR3 reads CASSSGQGSENIQYF. As DNA, the CDR3 is TGTGCCAGCAGCTCGGGACAGGGGTCCGAAAACATTCAGTACTTC.

This clonotype has a count of ten or more. This chain connects TRBV20-1 to TRBJ1-4, with TRBD1 matching over 7 bases. The germline V gene has CDR1 DFQATT and CDR2 SNEGSKA (reference sequence). The CDR3 covers 12 residues. J lost 7 bases, V lost 6 bases, and 5 bases had no gene match. CDR3: CSAPRQGEKLFF. In DNA form, the CDR3 reads TGCAGTGCACCACGACAGGGTGAAAAACTGTTTTTT.

This clonotype has more than one count but fewer than ten. This chain uses TRBV7-9 with TRBJ2-1; 9 bases match TRBD2. The J segment lost 5 bases and the V segment lost 4 bases, leaving 9 bases of the junction unmatched. CDR1 and CDR2 (germline): SEHNR, FQNEAQ (reference sequence). There are 16 residues in the CDR3. The CDR3 DNA reads as TGTGCCAGCAGCTCTTGGGGCGGGGGGGCCGACAATGAGCAGTTCTTC. Translated: CASSSWGGGADNEQFF.

This sequence joins TRBV30 and TRBJ1-5, with a tentative D call TRBD1 (6 bases). Deletions cut 1 base from V and 7 bases from J, with 8 bases between. Germline V lookup: CDR1 GTSNPN, CDR2 SVGIG (reference sequence). The CDR3 consists of 12 residues. The CDR3 bases are TGTGCCTGGAGTGCAGGGGTCCAGCCCCAGCATTTT. Its protein product is CAWSAGVQPQHF.

This clonotype was found many times. The chain links TRBV6-5 to TRBJ2-7; D not resolved. V gave up 4 bases and J gave up 4 bases, with 14 bases separating them. The CDR3 has 14 residues. Germline lookup yields CDR1 MNHEY and CDR2 SVGAGI. Here the CDR3 DNA reads TGTGCCAGCAGTTCGGCGTCTAACCCGTACGAGCAGTACTTC. It encodes CASSSASNPYEQYF.

This clonotype was seen many times. This chain uses TRBV5-1 with TRBJ2-3; perhaps TRBD1 as D (6 bases). The CDR3 runs to 16 residues. V lost 4 bases and J lost 3, with 18 bases in between. Germline-derived CDR1 and CDR2 are SGHRS and YFSETQ. Written as DNA, the CDR3 is TGCGCCAGCAGCAAACAGGGCCACTTTGGGACAGATACGCAGTATTTT. Residues: CASSKQGHFGTDTQYF.